This T cell receptor (beta chain) was recorded in a study of beta chain features in type 1 diabetes. The junction had 6 bases not matched to a gene; V was cut back by 0 bases and J by 3 bases. The CDR3 sequence is 17 residues long. Per the germline V gene, CDR1 is MGHRA and CDR2 is YSYEKL. In its sample, this clone was seen a few times. Since all of the isolated RNA was reverse transcribed, expressed TCRB transcripts were what got sequenced. Sequencing was performed with immunoSEQ multiplex PCR; in TCRdb, only in-frame clones are kept and a portion is missing. The sample has fewer than 550,000 clones, about an eighth seen once.

The specimen sequenced was naive CD4+ T cells from blood. The chain employs TRBV4-1 and TRBJ2-7; 12 bases fit TRBD1. This TCR was recovered from a woman younger than 30 in good health. The CDR3 loop is CASSQDRDRGRVYEQYV. The CDR3 coding sequence is TGCGCCAGCAGCCAAGATAGGGACAGGGGGCGAGTCTACGAGCAGTACGTC.